Presented here are 9 T cell receptor beta chains from one specimen sequenced in a study of cytomegalovirus exposure and HLA in healthy donors. PCR involved 60 Vbeta and 13 Jbeta primers. Data came from immunoSEQ multiplex PCR; TCRdb stores just in-frame clones and leaves some out. The sample records roughly 120,000 clones, over 15% being singletons. The sample was PBMCs. These receptors came from a woman aged 18-35 years in good health and CMV-seronegative.

This clone was counted once. The rearrangement links TRBV6-1 to TRBJ2-1, with 13 bases fitting TRBD2. V shed 10 bases, J shed 2 bases, and the junction held 2 bases outside the gene matches. From germline, CDR1 is MNHNS and CDR2 SASEGT. CDR3 length equals 14 residues. CDR3 loop: CATGTSGAYNEQFF. The CDR3 DNA follows: TGTGCCACTGGGACTAGCGGGGCCTACAATGAGCAGTTCTTC.

The chain joins TRBV6-1 to TRBJ2-7; D ambiguous. Trimming took off 4 bases at V and 6 bases at J, with 7 bases between the two ends. There are 11 residues in the CDR3. The germline CDR1 and CDR2 sequences are MNHNS and SASEGT. The CDR3 DNA sequence: TGTGCCAGCAGTGCTCTCTCCGAGCAGTACTTC. The encoded protein is CASSALSEQYF.

This sequence joins TRBV4-1 and TRBJ2-7, with TRBD1 identical over 7 bases. Germline assignment: CDR1 MGHRA and CDR2 YSYEKL. Trimming at V came to 2 bases and at J to 2 bases, leaving 6 bases not matched to a gene. The CDR3 contains 15 residues. The CDR3 DNA sequence: TGCGCCAGCAGCCAACCCGGGACAGCTACCTACGAGCAGTACTTC. Translation: CASSQPGTATYEQYF.

V and J are TRBV30 and TRBJ1-2, with 10 bases fitting TRBD1. The CDR3 totals 13 residues. The germline gives CDR1 GTSNPN, CDR2 SVGIG (reference sequence). The trim removed 3 bases at V and 6 bases at J, leaving 4 bases unmatched. CDR3 residues: CAWSRTGGDGYTF. The CDR3 bases are TGTGCCTGGAGCCGGACAGGGGGTGATGGCTACACCTTC.

The chain joins TRBV6-1 to TRBJ2-5; 9 bases agree with TRBD1. J was trimmed by 1 base and V by 2 bases; bases with no gene match: 5. The CDR3 length is 16 residues. Per the germline V gene, CDR1 is MNHNS and CDR2 is SASEGT. The CDR3 loop is CASSEQGQGLQETQYF. CDR3 nucleotide sequence: TGTGCCAGCAGTGAACAGGGACAGGGCCTCCAAGAGACCCAGTACTTC.

The rearrangement joins TRBV29-1 to TRBJ1-2, with unresolved D. The germline V gene encodes CDR1 SQVTM and CDR2 ANQGSEA. V was trimmed by 7 bases and J by 8 bases, leaving 17 bases between them. This CDR3 contains 12 residues. In nucleotides, the CDR3 is TGCAGCGACGCCCGGGTCCCCGGGGGCTACACCTTC. Translated, it gives CSDARVPGGYTF.

The V call is TRBV9, the J call TRBJ1-3, with D unclear. CDR1 is SGDLS, CDR2 YYNGEE, per germline. The ends were cut back, 0 bases at V and 7 bases at J, with 8 bases in the middle. The CDR3 runs 13 residues. CDR3 nucleotides: TGTGCCAGCAGCGTAGCTGGAGGGAACACCATATATTTT. Translating gives CASSVAGGNTIYF. The entire variable domain, with the rest obtained from reference TRBV9 and TRBJ1-3, is as follows: DSGVTQTPKHLITATGQRVTLRCSPRSGDLSVYWYQQSLDQGLQFLIQYYNGEERAKGNILERFSAQQFPDLHSELNLSSLELGDSALYFCASSVAGGNTIYFGEGSWLTVV.

The genes are TRBV11-2 and TRBJ2-2; TRBD2 is a possible D gene (5 bases). Looked up from germline, CDR1 is SGHAT and CDR2 is FQNNGV. The CDR3 totals 13 residues. V was clipped by 5 bases and J by 4 bases, with 8 bases between them. The CDR3 sequence: CASSPRGTGELFF. CDR3 nucleotide sequence: TGTGCCAGCAGCCCACGGGGCACCGGGGAGCTGTTTTTT.

The chain has TRBV27 and TRBJ2-7, with a tentative D call TRBD2 (5 bases). The CDR3 sequence is 16 residues long. Trimming took 4 bases from V and 1 from J, leaving 17 bases between them. Germline assignment: CDR1 MNHEY and CDR2 SMNVEV (reference sequence). The CDR3 bases are TGTGCCAGCAGTTCAATCTCTCGGGGATTATCCTACGAGCAGTACTTC. This sequence encodes CASSSISRGLSYEQYF.